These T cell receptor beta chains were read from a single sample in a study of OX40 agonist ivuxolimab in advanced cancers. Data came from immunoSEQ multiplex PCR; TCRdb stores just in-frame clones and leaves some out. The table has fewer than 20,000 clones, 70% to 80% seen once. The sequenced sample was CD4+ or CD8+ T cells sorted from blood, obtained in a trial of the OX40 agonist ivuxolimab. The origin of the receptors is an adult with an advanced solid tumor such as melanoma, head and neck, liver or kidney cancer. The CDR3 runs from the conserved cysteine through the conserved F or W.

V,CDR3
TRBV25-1,CASSEGSSGNTIYF
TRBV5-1,CASSLALTVASGENEKLFF
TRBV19,CASSAVASSRTDTQYF
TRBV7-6,CASSIGTGFYEQYF
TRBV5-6,CASSLGTGISTDTQYF
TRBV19,CASSIIIGETDTQYF
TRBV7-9,CASSPLGEGGDQPQHF
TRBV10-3,CAISDLEDTQYF
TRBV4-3,CASSQDRSGWSVTGANVLTF
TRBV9,CASSLGGAIYNEQFF
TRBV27,CASSKTVSYEQYF
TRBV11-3,CASSADRDLSYEQYF
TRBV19,CASSVGQGTNYEQYF
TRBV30,CAWSHLGGGPVDTQYF
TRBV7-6,CASSLSGYEQYF
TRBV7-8,CASSGQGATGNTIYF
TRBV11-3,CASSSDGDIDNEQFF
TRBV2,CASTLALSGEQYF
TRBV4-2,CASRDYLNEQFF
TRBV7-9,CAIAISGTGNTEAFF
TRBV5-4,CASSRFGTSYEQYF
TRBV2,CASEFGDEQYF